This T cell receptor (beta chain) was identified during a study of metastatic and nonmetastatic thyroid tumors. Study overall: Samples came from malignant and benign thyroid patients, and repertoires were compared across blood and tumor or nodule tissue. Study-level results: Reports indicated that malignant thyroid tumors showed significantly higher TCR beta diversity than benign nodules did, in blood and tumor.

In the original processing: The study's classifier, a distant-metastasis tool for papillary thyroid cancer, was built using CDR3 differences across clinicopathological groups. Via MiXCR, TCRdb re-called the PCR reads. The V and J calls were determined by TCRdb, not by the authors. The sample carries approximately 60,000 clones, just under 30% recorded once. All patients were untreated before thyroid surgery. This clone occurred once. The antigen remains unidentified. V was shortened by 3 bases and J by 4 bases, with 10 bases between the two germline ends. Looked up from germline, CDR1 is SGHAT and CDR2 is FQNNGV. CDR3 length equals 13 residues.

The sequence was collected from a female donor with papillary thyroid cancer or a benign thyroid nodule (not recorded which). Some clones in this sample may be carry-over from other donors' samples. The sequenced sample was blood. This chain links TRBV11-2 with TRBJ2-7, with D possibly matching TRBD1 (5 bases). In nucleotides, the CDR3 is TGTGCCAGCAGCTTGACAGAACCTTACGAGCAGTACTTC. Protein sequence: CASSLTEPYEQYF.